This TCR beta chain was recovered during a study of cytomegalovirus exposure and HLA in healthy donors. The PCR used 60 Vbeta and 13 Jbeta primers. Some clones are missing from TCRdb's copy, which holds only in-frame ones; the method was immunoSEQ multiplex PCR. The table records about 110,000 clones, 65% to 85% of them present only once. Among the donors, all were healthy bone marrow donors. The TCR sequence derives from a male donor in good health and CMV-seropositive. The sample was PBMCs.

CDR3 sequence (DNA): TGCGCCAGCAGCCAAGAACACCGAGCGGGAGGGGACACCGGGGAGCTGTTTTTT. Translation gives CASSQEHRAGGDTGELFF. This rearrangement joins TRBV4-1 to TRBJ2-2; TRBD2 aligns across 10 bases. After removal of 0 bases from V and 3 bases from J, the junction contained 7 bases not matched to a gene. The germline CDR1 and CDR2 sequences are MGHRA and YSYEKL. This CDR3 is built from 18 residues.